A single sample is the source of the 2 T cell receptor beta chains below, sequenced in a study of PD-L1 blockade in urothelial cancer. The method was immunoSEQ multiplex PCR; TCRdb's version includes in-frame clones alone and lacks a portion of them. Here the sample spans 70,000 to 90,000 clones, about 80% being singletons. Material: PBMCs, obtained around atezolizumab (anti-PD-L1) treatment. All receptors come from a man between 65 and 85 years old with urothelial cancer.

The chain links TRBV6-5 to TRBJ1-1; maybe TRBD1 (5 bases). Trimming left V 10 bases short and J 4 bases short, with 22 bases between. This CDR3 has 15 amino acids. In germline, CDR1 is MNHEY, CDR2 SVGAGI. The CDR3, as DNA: TGTGCCACTTGCGGGATTGGGGGAGTGGGCACTGAAGCTTTCTTT. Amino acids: CATCGIGGVGTEAFF.

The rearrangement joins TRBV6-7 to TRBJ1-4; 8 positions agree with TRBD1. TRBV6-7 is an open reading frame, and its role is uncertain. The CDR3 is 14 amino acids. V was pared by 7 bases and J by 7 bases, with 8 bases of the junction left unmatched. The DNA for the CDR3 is TGTGCCAGCAACATCGTCCAGGGGGCTGAAAAACTGTTTTTT. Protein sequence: CASNIVQGAEKLFF.